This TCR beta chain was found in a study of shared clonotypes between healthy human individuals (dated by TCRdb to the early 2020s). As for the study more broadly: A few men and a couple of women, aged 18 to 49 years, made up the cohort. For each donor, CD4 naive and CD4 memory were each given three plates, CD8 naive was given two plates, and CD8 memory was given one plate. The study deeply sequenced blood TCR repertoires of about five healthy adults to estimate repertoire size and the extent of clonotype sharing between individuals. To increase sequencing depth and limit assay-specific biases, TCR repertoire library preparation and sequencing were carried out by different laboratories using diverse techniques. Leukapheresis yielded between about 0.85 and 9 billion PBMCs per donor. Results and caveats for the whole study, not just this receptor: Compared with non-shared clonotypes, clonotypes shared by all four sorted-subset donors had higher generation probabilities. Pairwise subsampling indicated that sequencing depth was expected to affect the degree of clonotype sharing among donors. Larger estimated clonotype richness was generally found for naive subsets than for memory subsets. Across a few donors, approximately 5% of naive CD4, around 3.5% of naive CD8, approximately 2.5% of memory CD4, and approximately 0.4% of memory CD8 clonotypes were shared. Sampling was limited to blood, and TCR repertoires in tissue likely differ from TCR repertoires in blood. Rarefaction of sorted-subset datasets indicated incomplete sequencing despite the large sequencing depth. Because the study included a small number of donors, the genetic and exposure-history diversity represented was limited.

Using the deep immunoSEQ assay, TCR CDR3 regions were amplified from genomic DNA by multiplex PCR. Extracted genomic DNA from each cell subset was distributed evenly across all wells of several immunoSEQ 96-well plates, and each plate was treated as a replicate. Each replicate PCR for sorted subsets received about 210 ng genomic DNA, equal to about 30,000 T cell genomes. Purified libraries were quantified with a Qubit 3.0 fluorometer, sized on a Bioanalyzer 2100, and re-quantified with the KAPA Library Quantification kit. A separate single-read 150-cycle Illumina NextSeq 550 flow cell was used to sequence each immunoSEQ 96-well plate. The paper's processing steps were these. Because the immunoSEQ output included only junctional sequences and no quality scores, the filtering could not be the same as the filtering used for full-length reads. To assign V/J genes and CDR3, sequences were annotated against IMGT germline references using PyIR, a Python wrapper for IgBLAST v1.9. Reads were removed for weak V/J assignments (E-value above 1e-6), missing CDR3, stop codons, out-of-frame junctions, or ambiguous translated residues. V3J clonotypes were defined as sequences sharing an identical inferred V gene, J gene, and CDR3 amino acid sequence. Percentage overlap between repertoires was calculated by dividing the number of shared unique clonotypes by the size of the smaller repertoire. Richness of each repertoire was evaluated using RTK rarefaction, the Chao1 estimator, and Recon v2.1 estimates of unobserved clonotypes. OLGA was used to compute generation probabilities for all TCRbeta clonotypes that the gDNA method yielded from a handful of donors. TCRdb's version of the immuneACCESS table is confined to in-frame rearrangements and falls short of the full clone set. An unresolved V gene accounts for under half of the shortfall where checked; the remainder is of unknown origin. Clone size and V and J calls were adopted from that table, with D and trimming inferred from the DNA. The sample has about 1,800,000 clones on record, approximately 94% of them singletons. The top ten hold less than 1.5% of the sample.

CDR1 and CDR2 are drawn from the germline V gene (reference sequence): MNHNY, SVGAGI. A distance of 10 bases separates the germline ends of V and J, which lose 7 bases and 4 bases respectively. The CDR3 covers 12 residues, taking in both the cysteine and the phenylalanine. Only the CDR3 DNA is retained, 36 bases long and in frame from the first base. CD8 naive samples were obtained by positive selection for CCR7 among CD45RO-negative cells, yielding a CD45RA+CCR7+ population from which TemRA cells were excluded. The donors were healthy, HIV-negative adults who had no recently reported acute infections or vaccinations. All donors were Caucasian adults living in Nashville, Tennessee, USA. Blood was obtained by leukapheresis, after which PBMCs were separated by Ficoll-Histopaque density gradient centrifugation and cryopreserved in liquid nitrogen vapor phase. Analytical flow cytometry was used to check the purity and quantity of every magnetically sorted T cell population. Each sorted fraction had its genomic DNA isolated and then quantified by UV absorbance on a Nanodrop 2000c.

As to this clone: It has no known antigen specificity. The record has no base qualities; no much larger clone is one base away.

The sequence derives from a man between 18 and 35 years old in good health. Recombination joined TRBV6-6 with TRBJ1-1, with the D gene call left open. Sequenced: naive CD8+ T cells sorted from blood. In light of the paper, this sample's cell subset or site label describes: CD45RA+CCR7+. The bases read TGTGCCAGCACGGAGGGATCCACTGAAGCTTTCTTT. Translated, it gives CASTEGSTEAFF.